The subject of this entry is one T cell receptor (beta chain). The data derive from a study of CD8 T cells in Susac syndrome. CDR1 and CDR2 from the germline V gene are GTSNPN and SVGIG (reference sequence). CDR3 length equals 12 residues. V was cut by 0 bases and J by 5 bases, with 8 bases left in between. Reverse transcription of roughly 0.45 to 1 ug RNA was carried out with random hexamers. MiXCR, applied by TCRdb to the immunoSEQ multiplex PCR reads, yields one record per CDR3 protein. This sample has roughly 200,000 distinct CDR3 sequences, with roughly nine tenths found just once. Specimen: CD4+ T cells from PBMCs. The clonotype originates from a human donor with Susac syndrome. This rearrangement joins TRBV30 to TRBJ2-7, with D unresolved. The CDR3 coding sequence is TGTGCCTGGAGTGTACTCAGTGACGAGCAGTACTTC. This encodes CAWSVLSDEQYF.